This T cell receptor (beta chain) was identified in a study of STAT5B mutations in CD4+ large granular lymphocyte leukemia. Germline assignment: CDR1 LGHNA and CDR2 YNFKEQ. The CDR3 has 12 residues. With 1 base removed from V and 15 bases from J, the gap between germline ends came to 13 bases. Sequenced by immunoSEQ multiplex PCR; TCRdb stores in-frame clones only, minus some. The sample holds 30,000 to 35,000 clones, 69% seen once. This clone was picked up a small number of times. This clonotype originated in a human donor in good health. Sequenced: CD4+ T cells from blood buffy coats. V usage is TRBV4-2 and J usage is TRBJ1-3; the D is unclear. The CDR3 sequence is CASSQGPFPQYF. In DNA, the CDR3 is TGTGCCAGCAGCCAAGGGCCCTTCCCCCAATATTTT.